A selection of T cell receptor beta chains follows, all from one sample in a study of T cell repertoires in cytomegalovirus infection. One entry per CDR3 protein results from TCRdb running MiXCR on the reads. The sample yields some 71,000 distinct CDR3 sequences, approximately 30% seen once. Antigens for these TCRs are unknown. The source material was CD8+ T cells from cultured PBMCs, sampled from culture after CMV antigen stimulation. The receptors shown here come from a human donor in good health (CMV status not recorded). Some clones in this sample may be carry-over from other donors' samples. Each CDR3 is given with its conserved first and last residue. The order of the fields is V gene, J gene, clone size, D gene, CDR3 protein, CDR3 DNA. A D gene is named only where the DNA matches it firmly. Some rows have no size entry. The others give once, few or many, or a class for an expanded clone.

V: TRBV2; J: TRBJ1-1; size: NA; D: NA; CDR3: CASSESPATEAFF; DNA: TGTGCCAGCAGTGAATCGCCGGCGACTGAAGCTTTCTTT
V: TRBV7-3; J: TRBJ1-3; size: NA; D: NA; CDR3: CASSLMAAGSGNTIYF; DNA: TGTGCCAGCAGCTTAATGGCGGCGGGCTCTGGAAACACCATATATTTT
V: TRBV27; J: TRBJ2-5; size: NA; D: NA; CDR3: CASSLLGRETQYF; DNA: TGTGCCAGCAGTTTATTAGGGAGGGAGACCCAGTACTTC
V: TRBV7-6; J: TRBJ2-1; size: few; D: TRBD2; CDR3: CASSSRQGLAGAYNEQFF; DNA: TGTGCCAGCAGCTCGCGACAGGGATTAGCGGGAGCTTACAATGAGCAGTTCTTC
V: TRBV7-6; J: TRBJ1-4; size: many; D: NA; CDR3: CASSPEGQPPYLTNEKLFF; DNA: TGTGCCAGCAGCCCAGAAGGACAGCCCCCTTACTTAACTAATGAAAAACTGTTTTTT
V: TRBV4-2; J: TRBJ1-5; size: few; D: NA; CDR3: CASSQEGWGQPQHF; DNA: TGTGCCAGCAGCCAAGAAGGTTGGGGTCAGCCCCAGCATTTT
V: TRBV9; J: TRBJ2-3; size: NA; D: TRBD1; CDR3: CASSPRTGGPTDTQYF; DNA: TGTGCCAGCAGCCCCCGGACAGGGGGTCCCACAGATACGCAGTATTTT
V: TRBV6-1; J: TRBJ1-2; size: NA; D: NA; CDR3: CASSSDRHNDNYGYTF; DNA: TGTGCCAGCAGTTCCGACAGGCATAACGACAACTATGGCTACACCTTC
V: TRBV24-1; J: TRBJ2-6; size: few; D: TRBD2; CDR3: CATSEAGGPGANVLTF; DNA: TGTGCCACCAGTGAAGCGGGGGGGCCGGGGGCCAACGTCCTGACTTTC
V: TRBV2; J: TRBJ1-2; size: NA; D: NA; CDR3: CASSGGTILNYGYTF; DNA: TGTGCCAGCAGTGGTGGAACAATCTTAAACTATGGCTACACCTTC
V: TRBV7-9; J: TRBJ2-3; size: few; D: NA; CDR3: CASNGRGTDTQYF; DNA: TGTGCCAGCAATGGGCGGGGCACAGATACGCAGTATTTT